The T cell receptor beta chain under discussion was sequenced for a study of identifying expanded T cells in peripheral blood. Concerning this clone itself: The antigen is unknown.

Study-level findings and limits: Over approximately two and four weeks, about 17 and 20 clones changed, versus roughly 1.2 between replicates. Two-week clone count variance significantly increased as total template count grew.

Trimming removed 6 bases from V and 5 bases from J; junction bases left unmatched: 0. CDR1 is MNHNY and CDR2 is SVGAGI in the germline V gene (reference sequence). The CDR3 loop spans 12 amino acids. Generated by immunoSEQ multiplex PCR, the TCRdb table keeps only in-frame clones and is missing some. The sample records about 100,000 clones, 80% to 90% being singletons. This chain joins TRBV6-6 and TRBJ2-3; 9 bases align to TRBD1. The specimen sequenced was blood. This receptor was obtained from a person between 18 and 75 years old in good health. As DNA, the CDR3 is TGTGCCAGCAGGGGACAGGGAGATACGCAGTATTTT. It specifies CASRGQGDTQYF.